This T cell receptor beta chain comes out of a study of cytomegalovirus exposure and HLA in healthy donors. General observations from the study: Researchers catalogued 160 or so TCR beta chains as cytomegalovirus-associated. Across HLA loci, a later analysis found differing TCR association rates, with DRB1 most and HLA-C fewest.

Trimming pared 2 bases from V and 0 bases from J, leaving 14 bases between. Per the germline V gene, CDR1 is SGHDN and CDR2 is FVKESK. CDR3 length equals 16 residues. With 60 Vbeta and 13 Jbeta primers, the PCR was carried out. The table came from immunoSEQ multiplex PCR; TCRdb's copy has only in-frame clones and leaves some out. This table holds 110,000 or so clones, roughly 76% found once. As for this clone: Its target is unknown.

The clonotype was recovered from a woman in her forties or fifties in good health and CMV-seropositive. The source material was PBMCs. The chain is built from TRBV14 and TRBJ2-7; tentatively, D is TRBD1 (6 bases). The CDR3 reads CASSQNRAASSYEQYF. CDR3 nucleotides: TGTGCCAGCAGCCAAAACAGGGCCGCCTCCTCCTACGAGCAGTACTTC.